This TCR beta chain is drawn from a study of identical twins. General study findings and limits: Invariant T cells like MAIT and iNKT could partly confound the zero-insertion analyses.

As concerns this clonotype: Antigen specificity is unknown.

From the 5' RACE reads, TCRdb called clonotypes with MiXCR, one entry per CDR3 protein. The table shows 1.5 million to 2 million distinct CDR3 sequences, with about 32% occurring only once. Germline assignment: CDR1 SNHLY and CDR2 FYNNEI. This CDR3 has 16 residues. Trimming stripped 3 bases from V and 3 bases from J, with 15 bases between. This clonotype was obtained from a newborn girl in good health. Sequencing input: cord blood. This sequence joins TRBV2 and TRBJ1-5; weak D call: TRBD1 (5 bases). As DNA, the CDR3 is TGTGCCAGCAGTGACAGGAGAAGGGGCTACAATCAGCCCCAGCATTTT. This codes for CASSDRRRGYNQPQHF.